These 26 T cell receptor beta chains were sequenced from one sample in a study of spatial heterogeneity in lung cancer. Time point indicated: blood at routine non-recurrence follow-up after resection. Extraction of whole RNA from tumor, nontumor lung or frozen PBMC preceded unsorted sequencing. Using its own MiXCR run on the 5' RACE reads, TCRdb lists one record per CDR3 protein. The table records around 110,000 distinct CDR3 sequences, approximately 12% of them present only once. Sequenced here: PBMCs, sampled at follow-up. These receptors all come from a male donor with early-stage non-small cell lung cancer.

This clonotype occurred many times. The J gene is TRBJ1-5, the V gene TRBV18, with D uncertain. The CDR3 is 15 amino acids. Trimming pared 6 bases from V and 3 bases from J, leaving 15 bases between. Germline CDR1 reads KGHSH; CDR2 reads LQKENI. CDR3: CASSRKEVDNQPQHF. CDR3 DNA: TGTGCCAGCTCCCGTAAGGAAGTGGACAATCAGCCCCAGCATTTT.

The rearrangement links TRBV2 to TRBJ1-3; a weak D match, TRBD1 (5 bases). Looked up from germline, CDR1 is SNHLY and CDR2 is FYNNEI. This CDR3 spans 14 amino acids. Trimming took off 8 bases at V and 5 bases at J, with 16 bases between the two ends. The CDR3 sequence is CASCPGSRRNTIYF. CDR3 DNA sequence: TGTGCCAGCTGTCCAGGGAGTAGAAGAAACACCATATATTTT. The full variable domain, with the rest looked up from reference TRBV2 and TRBJ1-3, is EPEVTQTPSHQVTQMGQEVILRCVPISNHLYFYWYRQILGQKVEFLVSFYNNEISEKSEIFDDQFSVERPDGSNFTLKIRSTKLEDSAMYFCASCPGSRRNTIYFGEGSWLTVV.

The V call is TRBV5-1, the J call TRBJ2-3; D uncertain. In germline, CDR1 is SGHRS, CDR2 YFSETQ. The V end lost 0 bases, the J end lost 1 base, and 12 bases lay between the germline ends. The CDR3 length is 16 residues. The CDR3 sequence is CASSLELMPGTDTQYF. The CDR3 nucleotides are TGCGCCAGCAGCTTGGAGCTGATGCCCGGCACAGATACGCAGTATTTT.

This sequence joins TRBV18 and TRBJ1-4, with TRBD1 as a possible D gene (6 bases). The CDR3 is 14 amino acids. Trimming pared 0 bases from V and 12 bases from J, leaving 14 bases between. Germline values: CDR1 KGHSH, CDR2 LQKENI. The CDR3 nucleotides read TGTGCCAGCTCACCACCGTCCGACAGGAGCCAACTGTTTTTT. Translating gives CASSPPSDRSQLFF.

The chain recombines TRBV7-6 with TRBJ2-1; possibly TRBD1 for D (6 bases). Trimming pared 1 base from V and 8 bases from J, leaving 12 bases between. The germline CDR1 and CDR2 sequences are SGHVS and FNYEAQ. This CDR3 spans 14 amino acids. CDR3 sequence: CASSLGGPMDEQFF. The CDR3 nucleotides read TGTGCCAGCAGCTTAGGGGGGCCGATGGATGAGCAGTTCTTC.

This sequence joins TRBV10-1 and TRBJ2-7, with D perhaps TRBD1 or TRBD2 (6 bases each). CDR1 and CDR2 (germline): WNHNN, SYGVQD (reference sequence). CDR3 size: 15 residues. The DNA for the CDR3 is TGCGCGCACGTCAGAGGGGGGTTGCGGGCCTACGAGCAGTACTTC. Residues: CAHVRGGLRAYEQYF.

The rearrangement uses TRBV29-1 and TRBJ2-7; 8 positions match TRBD2. This CDR3 has 12 residues. Germline CDR1 and CDR2: SQVTM and ANQGSEA. V shed 6 bases and J 7 bases; nucleotides not matched to a gene: 8. The CDR3 bases are TGCAGCGTAGTCAGCGGGGGCAAGGAGCAGTACTTC. This sequence encodes CSVVSGGKEQYF.

This chain links TRBV5-4 with TRBJ2-1, with 10 bases aligning to TRBD2. The trim removed 2 bases at V and 6 bases at J, leaving 5 bases unmatched. The CDR3 is made up of 15 amino acids. Looked up from germline, CDR1 is SGHNT and CDR2 is YYREEE (reference sequence). CDR3 sequence (DNA): TGTGCCAGCAGCTTAGCGGGGGGGCAGTTCAATGAGCAGTTCTTC. Protein product: CASSLAGGQFNEQFF.

This clonotype appeared a few times. The chain uses TRBV9 and TRBJ2-1; D not certain. CDR1 and CDR2 (germline): SGDLS, YYNGEE. V lost 4 bases, J lost 8 bases, and 19 bases lay in between. This CDR3 spans 15 amino acids. The CDR3 here is CASSSQRWQSDEQFF. For the CDR3, the DNA is TGTGCCAGCAGCTCTCAGAGGTGGCAGTCGGATGAGCAGTTCTTC.

The chain joins TRBV12-3 or TRBV12-4 to TRBJ1-1, with 9 bases lining up with TRBD1. The CDR3 length is 15 residues. J gave up 5 bases and V 5 bases, and 9 bases lay outside the gene matches. CDR3 DNA: TGTGCCAGCAGTCCCTCGGGACAGGGATATACTGAAGCTTTCTTT. Protein: CASSPSGQGYTEAFF.

This sequence joins TRBV30 and TRBJ1-3; D gene uncertain. Germline loops: CDR1 GTSNPN, CDR2 SVGIG (reference sequence). Trimming stripped 0 bases from V and 4 bases from J, with 10 bases between. The length of the CDR3 is 14 residues. The CDR3 DNA reads TGTGCCTGGAGTGTTCGGGTCCGCGGAAACACCATATATTTT. Its translation: CAWSVRVRGNTIYF.

The chain recombines TRBV15 with TRBJ2-5, with D possibly being TRBD1 (6 bases). Trimming removed 0 bases from V and 2 bases from J, with 7 bases in between. The V gene's germline CDR1 is LNHNV and CDR2 YYDKDF (reference sequence). The CDR3 has 14 residues. The CDR3: CATSRDRGQETQYF. The CDR3 DNA reads as TGTGCCACCAGCAGAGACAGGGGACAAGAGACCCAGTACTTC.

The genes are TRBV6-2 or TRBV6-3 and TRBJ2-4, with 8 bases that match TRBD2. From germline, CDR1 is MNHEY and CDR2 SVGEGT. The CDR3 is made up of 17 amino acids. V gave up 6 bases and J gave up 1 base; unmatched junction bases: 11. Here the CDR3 reads CASSYRSSGLAKNIQYF. CDR3 DNA sequence: TGTGCCAGCAGCTACCGCTCTAGCGGGCTCGCCAAAAACATTCAGTACTTC.

This clonotype was seen more than once but under ten times. The CDR3 DNA sequence: TGCGCCAGCAGTGAGTTAACTAGCGGGGCCTACACAGATACGCAGTATTTT. This translates into CASSELTSGAYTDTQYF. The gene calls are TRBV10-2 and TRBJ2-3, with 10 bases lining up with TRBD2. The CDR3 loop spans 17 amino acids. V gave up 1 base and J gave up 2 bases; unmatched junction bases: 6. Germline assignment: CDR1 WSHSY and CDR2 SAAADI.

The chain has TRBV30 and TRBJ1-1; D uncertain. CDR1 GTSNPN and CDR2 SVGIG come from the germline V gene (reference sequence). Trimming stripped 3 bases from V and 1 base from J, with 9 bases between. The CDR3 is 13 residues long. DNA of the CDR3: TGTGCCTGGAGGCCGACATGGAACACTGAAGCTTTCTTT. Protein sequence: CAWRPTWNTEAFF. The whole variable domain, filled in from reference TRBV30 and TRBJ1-1, reads SQTIHQWPATLVQPVGSPLSLECTVEGTSNPNLYWYRQAAGRGLQLLFYSVGIGQISSEVPQNLSASRPQDRQFILSSKKLLLSDSGFYLCAWRPTWNTEAFFGQGTRLTVV.

This clonotype was picked up many times. The CDR3 nucleotides are TGTGCCAGCGCGAGGGGCGTCCATTCACCCCTCCACTTT. Its protein is CASARGVHSPLHF. This sequence joins TRBV7-3 and TRBJ1-6; possibly TRBD1 for D (5 bases). CDR1 and CDR2 from the germline V gene are SGHTA and FQGTGA. This CDR3 is built from 13 residues. Trimming shortened V by 8 bases and J by 8 bases, and 13 bases separated the two germline ends.

CDR3 amino acids: CASSTLGQGGYEQYF. The CDR3 nucleotides read TGTGCCAGCAGCACTCTGGGACAGGGCGGCTACGAGCAGTACTTC. V gene TRBV7-9 combines with J gene TRBJ2-7, with 9 positions matching TRBD1. This CDR3 region has 15 residues. The junction had 8 bases not matched to a gene; V was cut back by 5 bases and J by 3 bases. The V gene's germline CDR1 is SEHNR and CDR2 FQNEAQ (reference sequence).

The rearrangement joins TRBV2 to TRBJ2-5; the match to TRBD1 covers 11 bases. J was trimmed by 2 bases and V by 10 bases; bases with no gene match: 6. Germline loops: CDR1 SNHLY, CDR2 FYNNEI. The CDR3 totals 14 residues. CDR3 protein: CAIGQGALQETQYF. The CDR3 DNA reads TGTGCCATTGGACAGGGGGCACTGCAAGAGACCCAGTACTTC. Full variable domain (rest looked up from reference TRBV2 and TRBJ2-5): EPEVTQTPSHQVTQMGQEVILRCVPISNHLYFYWYRQILGQKVEFLVSFYNNEISEKSEIFDDQFSVERPDGSNFTLKIRSTKLEDSAMYFCAIGQGALQETQYFGPGTRLLVL.

This chain joins TRBV7-9 and TRBJ1-2, with no clear D. Trimming pared 1 base from V and 6 bases from J, leaving 9 bases between. CDR1 is SEHNR and CDR2 is FQNEAQ in the germline V gene (reference sequence). This CDR3 has 13 amino acids. CDR3 in DNA: TGTGCCAGCAGCTTAGTTCAAGGAGATGGCTACACCTTC. This encodes CASSLVQGDGYTF.

This clonotype was counted at least ten times. The chain is built from TRBV18 and TRBJ2-1; 11 bases agree with TRBD1. Germline CDR1 is KGHSH and CDR2 is LQKENI. The J segment lost 6 bases and the V segment lost 3 bases, leaving 4 bases of the junction unmatched. The CDR3 is 15 residues long. CDR3 in DNA: TGTGCCAGCTCACCTTCCGGGACAGGGGGCAATGAGCAGTTCTTC. This translates into CASSPSGTGGNEQFF.

This clonotype was detected a few times. This chain uses TRBV27 with TRBJ2-1; D unclear. Trimming removed 2 bases from V and 0 bases from J, with 14 bases in between. Per germline, CDR1 MNHEY and CDR2 SMNVEV (reference sequence). The CDR3 covers 17 residues. For the CDR3, the DNA is TGTGCCAGCAGTTTAAATGCGGCACATCTCTCCTACAATGAGCAGTTCTTC. Amino acid sequence: CASSLNAAHLSYNEQFF.

This clonotype was picked up a small number of times. V and J are TRBV5-6 and TRBJ1-5; 7 nucleotides agree with TRBD1. Germline loops: CDR1 SGHDT, CDR2 YYEEEE. The CDR3 length is 15 residues. Trimming cost V 4 bases and J 4 bases; bases outside gene matches: 8. In nucleotides, the CDR3 is TGTGCCAGCAGCAGAGGGGACAGCCAAAATCAGCCCCAGCATTTT. Protein: CASSRGDSQNQPQHF.

This sequence joins TRBV7-9 and TRBJ1-1; TRBD1 matches 9 bases. The V gene end was trimmed by 5 bases and the J gene end by 3 bases; junction bases not matched to a gene: 7. Germline-derived CDR1 and CDR2 are SEHNR and FQNEAQ (reference sequence). The length of the CDR3 is 15 residues. CDR3 amino acids: CASSPTDRGYTEAFF. CDR3 coding DNA: TGTGCCAGCAGCCCTACGGACAGGGGTTACACTGAAGCTTTCTTT. Supplemented by reference TRBV7-9 and TRBJ1-1, the full variable domain reads DTGVSQNPRHKITKRGQNVTFRCDPISEHNRLYWYRQTLGQGPEFLTYFQNEAQLEKSRLLSDRFSAERPKGSFSTLEIQRTEQGDSAMYLCASSPTDRGYTEAFFGQGTRLTVV.

This clonotype showed up many times. The V and J genes are TRBV3-1 and TRBJ1-4; weak D call: TRBD1 (6 bases). The CDR3 contains 15 residues. Trimming took off 1 base at V and 5 bases at J, with 11 bases between the two ends. The germline gives CDR1 LGHDT, CDR2 YNNKEL (reference sequence). CDR3 coding DNA: TGTGCCAGCAGCCAAGCAGGGGCAGGGAATGAAAAACTGTTTTTT. It specifies CASSQAGAGNEKLFF. The full variable domain, with the rest looked up from reference TRBV3-1 and TRBJ1-4, is DTAVSQTPKYLVTQMGNDKSIKCEQNLGHDTMYWYKQDSKKFLKIMFSYNNKELIINETVPNRFSPKSPDKAHLNLHINSLELGDSAVYFCASSQAGAGNEKLFFGSGTQLSVL.

This clonotype was found a few times. The rearrangement joins TRBV29-1 to TRBJ1-5; possible D gene TRBD1, 5 bases. The germline V and J ends were trimmed by 7 bases and 5 bases, with 18 bases remaining between them. Per germline, CDR1 SQVTM and CDR2 ANQGSEA. The CDR3 is 14 amino acids. In DNA, the CDR3 is TGCAGCGCTGTACTGGGCAGGGCGGATCAGCCCCAGCATTTT. Its translation: CSAVLGRADQPQHF.

This clonotype was picked up many times. This sequence joins TRBV5-1 and TRBJ2-7, with TRBD2 matching over 10 bases. Germline CDR1 and CDR2: SGHRS and YFSETQ. This CDR3 is 15 amino acids long. Losses at the gene ends were 7 bases for V and 1 base for J; bases not matched to a gene: 8. The CDR3 is CASGISGGPSYEQYF. Written as DNA, the CDR3 is TGCGCCAGCGGGATTAGCGGGGGGCCTTCCTACGAGCAGTACTTC.